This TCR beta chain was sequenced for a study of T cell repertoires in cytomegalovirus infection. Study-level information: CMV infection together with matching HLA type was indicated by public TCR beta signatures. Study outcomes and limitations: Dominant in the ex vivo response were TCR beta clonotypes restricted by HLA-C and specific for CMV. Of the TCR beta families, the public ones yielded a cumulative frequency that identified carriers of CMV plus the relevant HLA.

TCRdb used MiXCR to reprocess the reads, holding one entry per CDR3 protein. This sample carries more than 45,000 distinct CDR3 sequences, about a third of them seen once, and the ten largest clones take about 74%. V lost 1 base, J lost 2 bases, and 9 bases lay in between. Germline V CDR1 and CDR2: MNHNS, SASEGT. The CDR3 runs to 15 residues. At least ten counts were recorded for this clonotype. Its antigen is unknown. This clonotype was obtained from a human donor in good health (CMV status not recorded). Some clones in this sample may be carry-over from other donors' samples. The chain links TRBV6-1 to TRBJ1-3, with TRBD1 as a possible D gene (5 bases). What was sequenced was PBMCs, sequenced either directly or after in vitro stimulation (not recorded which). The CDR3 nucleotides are TGTGCCAGCAGTGAAGTGAGAGGGGCTGGAAACACCATATATTTT. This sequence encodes CASSEVRGAGNTIYF.